This T cell receptor beta chain was recovered during a study of shared clonotypes between healthy human individuals. The protocol was immunoSEQ multiplex PCR, while the TCRdb copy is restricted to in-frame clones and leaves out a portion. The table lists about 2.1 million clones, 93% of them singletons, with around 1.7% in the top ten. The germline V gene has CDR1 LNHDA and CDR2 SQIVND (reference sequence). V shed 6 bases and J shed 0 bases, with 15 bases lying between them. This CDR3 is 17 amino acids long. CD45RO negativity and positive selection for CCR7 defined naive CD8 cells, a population that excluded terminally differentiated effector memory CD45RA+ cells. Remarks on this clone: What it recognizes is unknown.

Findings and caveats of the study: Sampling covered nothing but blood. Tissue TCR repertoires likely differ from those found in blood.

The sequenced sample consisted of naive CD8+ T cells from PBMCs. The clonotype comes from a man aged 18 to 29 in good health. Some clones in this sample may be carry-over from other donors' samples. The chain is built from TRBV19 and TRBJ2-6; possibly TRBD1 for D (6 bases). The CDR3 here is CASRKGQRSSGANVLTF. As DNA, the CDR3 is TGTGCCAGTAGGAAAGGACAGAGATCCTCTGGGGCCAACGTCCTGACTTTC. Filled out from reference TRBV19 and TRBJ2-6, the complete variable domain reads DGGITQSPKYLFRKEGQNVTLSCEQNLNHDAMYWYRQDPGQGLRLIYYSQIVNDFQKGDIAEGYSVSREKKESFPLTVTSAQKNPTAFYLCASRKGQRSSGANVLTFGAGSRLTVL.